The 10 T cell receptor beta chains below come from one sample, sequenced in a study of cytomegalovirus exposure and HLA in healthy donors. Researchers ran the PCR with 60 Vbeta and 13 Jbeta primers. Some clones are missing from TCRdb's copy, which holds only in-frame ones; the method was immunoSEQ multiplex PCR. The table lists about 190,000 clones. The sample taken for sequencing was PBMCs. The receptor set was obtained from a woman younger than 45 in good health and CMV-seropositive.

The CDR3 loop is CASNTPPNSNQPQHF. CDR3 DNA sequence: TGTGCCAGCAACACCCCCCCCAATAGCAATCAGCCCCAGCATTTT. This chain links TRBV28 with TRBJ1-5; D ambiguous. The CDR3 runs to 15 residues. The V end was cut by 7 bases, the J end by 0 bases, with 13 bases between. CDR1 is MDHEN and CDR2 is SYDVKM in the germline V gene.

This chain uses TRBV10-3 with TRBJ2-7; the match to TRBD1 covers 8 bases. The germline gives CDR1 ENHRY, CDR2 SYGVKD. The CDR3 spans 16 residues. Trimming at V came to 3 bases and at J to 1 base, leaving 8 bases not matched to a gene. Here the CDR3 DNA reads TGTGCCATCAGTGAAGCGGACAGGGAGAGTTCCTACGAGCAGTACTTC. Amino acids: CAISEADRESSYEQYF.

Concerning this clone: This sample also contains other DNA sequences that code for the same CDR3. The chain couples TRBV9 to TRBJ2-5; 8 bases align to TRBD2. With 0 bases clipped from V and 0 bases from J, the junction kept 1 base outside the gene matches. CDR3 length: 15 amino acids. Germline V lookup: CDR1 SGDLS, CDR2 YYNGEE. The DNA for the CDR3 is TGTGCCAGCAGCGTAGCGGGGGGGTACCAAGAGACCCAGTACTTC. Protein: CASSVAGGYQETQYF.

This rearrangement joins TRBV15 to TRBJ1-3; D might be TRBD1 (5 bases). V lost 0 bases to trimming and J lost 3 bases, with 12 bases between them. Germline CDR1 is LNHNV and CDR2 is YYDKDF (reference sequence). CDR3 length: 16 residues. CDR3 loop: CATSRDRGFGGNTIYF. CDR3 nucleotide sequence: TGTGCCACCAGCAGAGATCGGGGGTTTGGTGGAAACACCATATATTTT.

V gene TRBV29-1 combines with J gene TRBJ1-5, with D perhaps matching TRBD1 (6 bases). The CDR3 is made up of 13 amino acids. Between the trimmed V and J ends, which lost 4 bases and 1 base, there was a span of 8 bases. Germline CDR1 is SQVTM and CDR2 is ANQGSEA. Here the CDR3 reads CSVVTGSNQPQHF. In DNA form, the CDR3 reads TGCAGCGTTGTAACAGGGAGCAATCAGCCCCAGCATTTT. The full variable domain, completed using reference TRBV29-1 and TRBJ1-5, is SAVISQKPSRDICQRGTSLTIQCQVDSQVTMMFWYRQQPGQSLTLIATANQGSEATYESGFVIDKFPISRPNLTFSTLTVSNMSPEDSSIYLCSVVTGSNQPQHFGDGTRLSIL.

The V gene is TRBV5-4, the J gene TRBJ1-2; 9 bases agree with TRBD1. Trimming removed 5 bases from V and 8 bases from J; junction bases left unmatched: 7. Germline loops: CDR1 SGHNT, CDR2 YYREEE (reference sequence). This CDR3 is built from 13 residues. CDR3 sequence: CASSWDRAGGYTF. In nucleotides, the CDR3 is TGTGCCAGCAGTTGGGACAGGGCTGGCGGCTACACCTTC.

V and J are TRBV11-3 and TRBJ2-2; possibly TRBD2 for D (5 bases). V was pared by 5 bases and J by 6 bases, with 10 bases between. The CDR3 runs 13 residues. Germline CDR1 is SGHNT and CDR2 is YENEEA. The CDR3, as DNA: TGTGCCAGCAGCGCCCCGGGATCCGGGGAGCTGTTTTTT. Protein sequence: CASSAPGSGELFF.

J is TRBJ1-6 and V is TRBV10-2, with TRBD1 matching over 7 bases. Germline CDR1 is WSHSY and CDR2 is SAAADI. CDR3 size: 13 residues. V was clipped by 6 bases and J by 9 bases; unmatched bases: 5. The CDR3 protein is CASRGTVGSPLHF. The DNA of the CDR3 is TGCGCCAGCAGGGGGACAGTGGGTTCACCCCTCCACTTT.

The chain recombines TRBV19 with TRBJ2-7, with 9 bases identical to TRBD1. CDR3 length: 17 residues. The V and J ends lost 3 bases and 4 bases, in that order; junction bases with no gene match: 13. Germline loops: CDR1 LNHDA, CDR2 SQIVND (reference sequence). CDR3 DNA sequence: TGTGCCAGTAGTATCGGGACAGGGAGCGCTATATTTTACGAGCAGTACTTC. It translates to CASSIGTGSAIFYEQYF.

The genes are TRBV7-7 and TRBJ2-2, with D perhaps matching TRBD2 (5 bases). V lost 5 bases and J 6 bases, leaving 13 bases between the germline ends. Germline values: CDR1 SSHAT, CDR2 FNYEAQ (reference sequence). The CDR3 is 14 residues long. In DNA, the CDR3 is TGTGCCAGCAGCCTTTTGGGAGTATCCGGGGAGCTGTTTTTT. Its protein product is CASSLLGVSGELFF. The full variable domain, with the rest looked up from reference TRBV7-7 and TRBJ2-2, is GAGVSQSPRYKVTKRGQDVTLRCDPISSHATLYWYQQALGQGPEFLTYFNYEAQPDKSGLPSDRFSAERPEGSISTLTIQRTEQRDSAMYRCASSLLGVSGELFFGEGSRLTVL.